This T cell receptor (beta chain) was profiled in a study of spatial heterogeneity in lung cancer. Every cDNA TCR molecule received its own unique molecular identifier. TCRdb passed the 5' RACE reads through MiXCR, listing each CDR3 protein once. The data hold tens of thousands of distinct CDR3 sequences, with less than 5.5% observed a single time. The time point was: sample taken at primary tumor resection. Extraction of whole RNA from tumor, nontumor lung or frozen PBMC preceded unsorted sequencing. The germline CDR1 and CDR2 sequences are GTSNPN and SVGIG (reference sequence). There are 13 residues in the CDR3. Trimming took off 4 bases at V and 7 bases at J, with 16 bases between the two ends.

This receptor was taken from a female donor with early-stage non-small cell lung cancer. The gene calls are TRBV30 and TRBJ1-1, with D possibly being TRBD1 (5 bases). The sequencing here drew on PBMCs, taken at surgery. CDR3 DNA: TGTGCCTGGAAAGGAGGATTTGGGGGTGAAGCTTTCTTT. Amino acid sequence: CAWKGGFGGEAFF.